Shown below are 25 T cell receptor beta chains from a single sample sequenced in a study of T cells in Graves' hyperthyroidism and ophthalmopathy. RNA transcripts gave rise to amplified TCR beta CDR3 regions. The TCR CDR3 first-round RT-PCR relied on the HTBI primer set. Via MiXCR, TCRdb re-called the multiplex PCR reads, giving one row per CDR3 protein. The sample holds hundreds of thousands of distinct CDR3 sequences, around 42% seen once. What was sequenced was peripheral blood or thyroid tissue (not recorded which). The receptor set was obtained from a woman aged 18 to 35 with Graves' hyperthyroidism.

This clonotype has at least ten counts. The V gene is TRBV10-3, the J gene TRBJ1-1, with TRBD1 matching 7 bases. The CDR3 is made up of 14 amino acids. From germline, CDR1 is ENHRY and CDR2 SYGVKD. Unmatched junction bases numbered 4, after V lost 6 bases and J lost 0 bases. The CDR3: CAIRRTGLNTEAFF. The CDR3 DNA is TGTGCCATCAGGAGGACAGGATTGAACACTGAAGCTTTCTTT.

This clonotype was found many times. The rearrangement links TRBV9 to TRBJ1-5, with 7 bases that match TRBD1. The CDR3 sequence is 15 residues long. The trim removed 2 bases at V and 5 bases at J, leaving 7 bases unmatched. Germline V gene data show CDR1 as SGDLS and CDR2 as YYNGEE. In DNA, the CDR3 is TGTGCCAGCAGCGTCGGCCTCGGGACAGATCAGCCCCAGCATTTT. Its protein is CASSVGLGTDQPQHF.

This clonotype was detected a few times. The V gene is TRBV7-9, the J gene TRBJ1-4; D possibly corresponds to TRBD1 (5 bases). CDR1 is SEHNR, CDR2 FQNEAQ, per germline (reference sequence). Trimming took 5 bases from V and 7 from J, leaving 11 bases between them. The length of the CDR3 is 13 residues. This chain's CDR3 is CASSPPGGEKLFF. The CDR3 coding sequence is TGTGCCAGCAGCCCTCCTGGGGGTGAAAAACTGTTTTTT. Drawing the rest from reference TRBV7-9 and TRBJ1-4, the complete variable domain is DTGVSQNPRHKITKRGQNVTFRCDPISEHNRLYWYRQTLGQGPEFLTYFQNEAQLEKSRLLSDRFSAERPKGSFSTLEIQRTEQGDSAMYLCASSPPGGEKLFFGSGTQLSVL.

The chain joins TRBV6-1 to TRBJ1-4, with 12 nucleotides matching TRBD1. The germline gives CDR1 MNHNS, CDR2 SASEGT. This CDR3 is built from 14 residues. The J segment lost 10 bases and the V segment lost 6 bases, leaving 6 bases of the junction unmatched. CDR3 sequence (DNA): TGTGCCAGCAGCCGCGGGACAGGGGGCGGAAAACTGTTTTTT. It codes for CASSRGTGGGKLFF.

Turning to this clonotype: Given a much more abundant clone one base away, this may be a read error. V is TRBV29-1 and J is TRBJ1-1, with a weak D call TRBD1 (5 bases). V dropped 7 bases and J dropped 9 bases, with 21 bases sitting between them. The CDR3 runs to 13 residues. Germline CDR1 and CDR2: SQVTM and ANQGSEA. CDR3 coding DNA: TGCAGCGCAAATAAAGGGGTGATCGGCAAAGCTTTCTTT. Translation: CSANKGVIGKAFF. The full variable domain, in which reference TRBV29-1 and TRBJ1-1 provide the parts outside the CDR3, is SAVISQKPSRDICQRGTSLTIQCQVDSQVTMMFWYRQQPGQSLTLIATANQGSEATYESGFVIDKFPISRPNLTFSTLTVSNMSPEDSSIYLCSANKGVIGKAFFGQGTRLTVV.

A note on this clonotype: Since the CDR3 does not end with the conserved phenylalanine or tryptophan, this likely comes from a read error. The chain couples TRBV29-1 to TRBJ1-2; 8 bases are shared with TRBD1. The germline gives CDR1 SQVTM, CDR2 ANQGSEA. With V trimmed by 6 bases and J by 7 bases, 10 bases remained unmatched. CDR3 length: 13 amino acids. Written as DNA, the CDR3 is TGCAGCGTCGTCAGGGGGCTAACGGGTGGCTACACCCTC. Translating gives CSVVRGLTGGYTL.

The chain joins TRBV19 to TRBJ2-7, with D tentatively TRBD1 (6 bases). The V gene's germline CDR1 is LNHDA and CDR2 SQIVND (reference sequence). V was clipped by 9 bases and J by 2 bases, with 20 bases between them. This CDR3 region has 15 residues. The CDR3 is CASSQVQGYTYEQYF. DNA of the CDR3: TGTGCCAGCAGCCAAGTACAGGGCTATACCTACGAGCAGTACTTC.

In this sample, this clonotype turned up a few times. The CDR3 region has the DNA TGTGCCAGCAGCTTAGTCCCCCTGGGGGGATTTAGCAATCAGCCCCAGCATTTT. Its translation is CASSLVPLGGFSNQPQHF. The chain is built from TRBV7-9 and TRBJ1-5; tentative D call: TRBD1 (5 bases). The CDR3 loop spans 18 amino acids. Germline lookup yields CDR1 SEHNR and CDR2 FQNEAQ (reference sequence). Trimming took off 1 base at V and 0 bases at J, with 16 bases between the two ends.

This clonotype has only a few counts. This chain connects TRBV7-9 to TRBJ2-7; TRBD2 aligns across 7 bases. The V and J ends lost 3 bases and 2 bases, in that order; junction bases with no gene match: 13. Per germline, CDR1 SEHNR and CDR2 FQNEAQ (reference sequence). This CDR3 is 17 amino acids long. This CDR3 reads CASSFYTGGTNTYEQYF. For the CDR3, the DNA is TGTGCCAGCAGCTTCTATACGGGTGGGACTAATACCTACGAGCAGTACTTC.

On this clonotype itself: This clone may be a read error of a much larger clone one base away. The V and J genes are TRBV10-3 and TRBJ1-2; 7 bases agree with TRBD1. J lost 3 bases, V lost 7 bases, and 5 bases had no gene match. CDR3 length: 13 residues. Per the germline V gene, CDR1 is ENHRY and CDR2 is SYGVKD. CDR3 amino acids: CAITTGEDYGYTF. DNA for the CDR3: TGTGCCATCACAACAGGGGAGGACTATGGCTACACCTTC.

The chain employs TRBV7-3 and TRBJ2-5, with D possibly matching TRBD1 (6 bases). The germline CDR1 and CDR2 sequences are SGHTA and FQGTGA. The V end was cut by 5 bases, the J end by 4 bases, with 14 bases between. The CDR3 totals 14 residues. Written as DNA, the CDR3 is TGTGCCAGCAGCCGACCGGCAGGGGTAGAGACCCAGTACTTC. Protein product: CASSRPAGVETQYF.

The genes are TRBV29-1 and TRBJ1-3; possible D gene TRBD1, 5 bases. The CDR3 sequence is 11 residues long. Germline loops: CDR1 SQVTM, CDR2 ANQGSEA. Trimming stripped 4 bases from V and 8 bases from J, with 9 bases between. CDR3 bases: TGCAGCGTTGGGCAGGGCGACACCATATATTTT. It is translated as CSVGQGDTIYF.

This clonotype was observed at least ten times. The chain employs TRBV13 and TRBJ1-5; D call uncertain. With 5 bases removed from V and 6 bases from J, the gap between germline ends came to 11 bases. From germline, CDR1 is PRHDT and CDR2 FYEKMQ (reference sequence). This CDR3 has 13 amino acids. In nucleotides, the CDR3 is TGTGCCAGCAGCACGGACGGAGGTCAGCCCCAGCATTTT. This sequence encodes CASSTDGGQPQHF.

The rearrangement uses TRBV24-1 and TRBJ1-2; D is undetermined. Trimming left V 4 bases short and J 5 bases short, with 7 bases between. In germline, CDR1 is KGHDR, CDR2 SFDVKD. The CDR3 has 12 amino acids. CDR3 bases: TGTGCCACCAGTGAGGCAGGATATGGCTACACCTTC. This codes for CATSEAGYGYTF.

As regards this clonotype: Because it lacks the conserved phenylalanine or tryptophan at the end, this CDR3 is likely a read error. The limits of the CDR3 on the DNA are not certain, so only TCRdb's listed CDR3 is given. J is TRBJ1-6 and V is TRBV19; whether TRBD1, the table's D call, matches the DNA was not checked. Inclusive of both ends, the CDR3 amounts to 12 amino acids. Germline V gene sequence: CDR1 LNHDA, CDR2 SQIVND (reference sequence). The CDR3 loop reads CASSTYRDTLNY.

This clonotype was seen ten or more times. The chain couples TRBV20-1 to TRBJ1-5, with 7 nucleotides matching TRBD1. V shed 3 bases and J 5 bases; nucleotides not matched to a gene: 7. Germline loops: CDR1 DFQATT, CDR2 SNEGSKA (reference sequence). The CDR3 is 14 amino acids. The chain's CDR3 is CSASLTGRDQPQHF. CDR3 sequence (DNA): TGCAGTGCTAGCCTGACAGGGAGAGATCAGCCCCAGCATTTT.

The V gene is TRBV7-2, the J gene TRBJ2-5; 7 nucleotides match TRBD2. The CDR3 has 17 amino acids. J gave up 0 bases and V 1 base, and 8 bases lay outside the gene matches. Germline V CDR1 and CDR2: SGHTA, FQGNSA. For the CDR3, the DNA is TGTGCCAGCAGCTTAGATCACGGTAGCGGGTACCAAGAGACCCAGTACTTC. Its protein product is CASSLDHGSGYQETQYF.

This clonotype showed up just once. The genes are TRBV10-3 and TRBJ2-3; 9 bases fit TRBD2. The CDR3 sequence is 15 residues long. Losses at the gene ends were 10 bases for V and 3 bases for J; bases not matched to a gene: 11. Germline V gene lookup returns CDR1 ENHRY and CDR2 SYGVKD. CDR3 sequence: CASSVLAGETDTQYF. CDR3 sequence (DNA): TGTGCCAGCTCCGTATTAGCGGGAGAGACAGATACGCAGTATTTT.

This sequence joins TRBV5-1 and TRBJ2-7, with TRBD1 matching 9 bases. The CDR3 covers 17 residues. V trimming: 0 bases; J trimming: 2 bases; junction bases outside the gene matches: 9. The germline gives CDR1 SGHRS, CDR2 YFSETQ. In nucleotides, the CDR3 is TGCGCCAGCAGCTTGGGAACCACAGGGGGCTTCACCTACGAGCAGTACTTC. It specifies CASSLGTTGGFTYEQYF.

This clonotype was counted a few times. V usage is TRBV2 and J usage is TRBJ2-7, with D possibly being TRBD1 (6 bases). Trimming removed 6 bases from V and 3 bases from J, with 15 bases in between. The CDR3 spans 14 residues. CDR1 is SNHLY, CDR2 FYNNEI, per germline. DNA of the CDR3: TGTGCCAGCAGGTTAACAGGGTCAGTCTACGAGCAGTACTTC. The encoded protein is CASRLTGSVYEQYF.

The chain recombines TRBV20-1 with TRBJ2-5; 13 bases are shared with TRBD2. CDR1 and CDR2 (germline): DFQATT, SNEGSKA (reference sequence). The CDR3 loop spans 14 amino acids. The V and J ends lost 3 bases and 4 bases, in that order; junction bases with no gene match: 2. Here the CDR3 reads CSASRLAGGETQYF. The CDR3 coding sequence is TGCAGTGCTAGTCGACTAGCGGGAGGAGAGACCCAGTACTTC.

The chain links TRBV24-1 to TRBJ1-2; TRBD1 agrees at 9 bases. The V gene's germline CDR1 is KGHDR and CDR2 SFDVKD. The CDR3 covers 16 residues. Losses at the gene ends were 5 bases for V and 6 bases for J; bases not matched to a gene: 12. The CDR3: CATSASGQGYSHGYTF. CDR3 sequence (DNA): TGTGCCACCAGTGCGTCGGGACAGGGTTATTCGCATGGCTACACCTTC.

The J gene is TRBJ2-7, the V gene TRBV6-1, with D uncertain. With 6 bases removed from V and 0 bases from J, the gap between germline ends came to 12 bases. Looked up from germline, CDR1 is MNHNS and CDR2 is SASEGT. This CDR3 contains 14 residues. CDR3 protein: CASSQAGPSYEQYF. Here the CDR3 DNA reads TGTGCCAGCAGCCAAGCCGGCCCCTCCTACGAGCAGTACTTC.

This clonotype was counted ten times or more. An end of the junction differs from the germline gene, which may be a read error. The chain combines TRBV2 with TRBJ1-6; unclear D gene. CDR1 is SNHLY, CDR2 FYNNEI, per germline. There are 12 residues in the CDR3. CDR3 nucleotide sequence: TGCGCCAGCAGCTTGAACGGGTCACCCCTCCACTTT. Translated: CASSLNGSPLHF.

The rearrangement joins TRBV10-3 to TRBJ1-2; a weak D match, TRBD1 (5 bases). The CDR3 length is 14 residues. The V end lost 2 bases, the J end lost 10 bases, and 17 bases lay between the germline ends. CDR1 and CDR2 (germline): ENHRY, SYGVKD. For the CDR3, the DNA is TGTGCCATCAGTGAGGACAGCCCCCTTCGAGACTACACCTTC. This gives the protein CAISEDSPLRDYTF.